Presented here are 10 T cell receptor beta chains from one specimen sequenced in a study of blood T cell repertoires in COVID-19. Here immunoSEQ multiplex PCR was the method, and the copy in TCRdb shows in-frame clones only, minus some. The sample has 150,000 to 200,000 clones, approximately 86% seen once; the top ten hold over 7%. Sample: peripheral blood. These receptor sequences come from a man aged 45-65 years with active or convalescent COVID-19.

This chain joins TRBV6-1 and TRBJ1-5; unclear D gene. The length of the CDR3 is 14 residues. Trimming removed 2 bases at V and 2 bases at J, with 7 bases between. Germline lookup yields CDR1 MNHNS and CDR2 SASEGT. CDR3: CASSESTGNQPQHF. Written as DNA, the CDR3 is TGTGCCAGCAGTGAATCCACAGGCAATCAGCCCCAGCATTTT.

The J gene is TRBJ2-3, the V gene TRBV19, with TRBD2 as a possible D gene (6 bases). Trimming took 3 bases from V and 2 from J, leaving 12 bases between them. From germline, CDR1 is LNHDA and CDR2 SQIVND (reference sequence). The CDR3 is made up of 15 amino acids. As DNA, the CDR3 is TGTGCCAGTAGTATTGAGGCTAGCGACACAGATACGCAGTATTTT. Encoded protein: CASSIEASDTDTQYF.

CDR3 in DNA: TGCGCCAGCAGCCAAGGGGCGGGGGGGCAAGGAGATACGCAGTATTTT. It encodes CASSQGAGGQGDTQYF. The chain combines TRBV4-3 with TRBJ2-3; 9 bases map to TRBD2. V dropped 1 base and J dropped 5; count of bases not matched to a gene: 7. The CDR3 runs to 16 residues. CDR1 and CDR2 from the germline V gene are LGHNA and YSLEER.

The gene calls are TRBV7-2 and TRBJ1-5; 7 nucleotides align to TRBD1. V shed 5 bases and J 6 bases; nucleotides not matched to a gene: 7. This CDR3 is built from 14 residues. The germline gives CDR1 SGHTA, CDR2 FQGNSA. CDR3 sequence: CASSPRQGGQPQHF. Written as DNA, the CDR3 is TGTGCCAGCAGCCCACGACAGGGTGGTCAGCCCCAGCATTTT. The full variable domain, its missing parts supplied by reference TRBV7-2 and TRBJ1-5, is GAGVSQSPSNKVTEKGKDVELRCDPISGHTALYWYRQSLGQGLEFLIYFQGNSAPDKSGLPSDRFSAERTGGSVSTLTIQRTQQEDSAVYLCASSPRQGGQPQHFGDGTRLSIL.

The chain links TRBV28 to TRBJ1-4; 8 bases are shared with TRBD1. The ends lost 7 bases at V and 6 bases at J; junction bases unmatched: 10. The CDR3 covers 15 residues. Germline V gives CDR1 MDHEN, CDR2 SYDVKM. The CDR3, as DNA: TGTGCCAGCACCCCATCGGGGACAGGCCATGAAAAACTGTTTTTT. Translated, it gives CASTPSGTGHEKLFF.

The gene calls are TRBV6-1 and TRBJ1-2, with TRBD1 as a possible D gene (5 bases). Germline assignment: CDR1 MNHNS and CDR2 SASEGT. This CDR3 is built from 13 residues. The V end was cut by 0 bases, the J end by 8 bases, with 10 bases between. CDR3: CASSEAGEEGYTF. The CDR3 DNA reads TGTGCCAGCAGTGAAGCAGGGGAGGAAGGCTACACCTTC.

The V and J genes are TRBV11-3 and TRBJ2-1; 7 bases are a match to TRBD1. V shed 0 bases and J 4 bases; nucleotides not matched to a gene: 3. The germline gives CDR1 SGHNT, CDR2 YENEEA. CDR3 size: 15 residues. This CDR3 reads CASSLEVTGYNEQFF. The CDR3 nucleotides are TGTGCCAGCAGCTTAGAAGTGACAGGGTACAATGAGCAGTTCTTC.

This clone appeared a few times. The J gene is TRBJ1-1, the V gene TRBV28, with 8 bases matching TRBD1. Germline CDR1 reads MDHEN; CDR2 reads SYDVKM. Trimming cost V 6 bases and J 9 bases; bases outside gene matches: 15. CDR3 length: 15 residues. In DNA form, the CDR3 reads TGTGCCAGCAGCCTGGACAGGGCGGTAGTACTAAAAGCTTTCTTT. This translates into CASSLDRAVVLKAFF.

The J gene is TRBJ1-2, the V gene TRBV4-2, with D hard to call. V lost 0 bases and J lost 4, with 6 bases in between. This CDR3 region has 13 residues. Germline V gene sequence: CDR1 LGHNA, CDR2 YNFKEQ. CDR3 residues: CASSQEDTYGYTF. The CDR3 DNA is TGTGCCAGCAGCCAAGAAGACACCTATGGCTACACCTTC.

This clone is a singleton in its sample. Other DNA variants within this sample encode the same CDR3. V is TRBV7-2 and J is TRBJ2-7; TRBD1 matches at 8 bases. V shed 1 base and J 3 bases; nucleotides not matched to a gene: 2. This CDR3 spans 14 amino acids. Germline CDR1 reads SGHTA; CDR2 reads FQGNSA. The CDR3 protein is CASSLEQGGYEQYF. As DNA, the CDR3 is TGTGCCAGCAGCTTAGAACAGGGGGGCTACGAGCAGTACTTC. Using reference TRBV7-2 and TRBJ2-7 for the parts outside the CDR3, the full variable domain is GAGVSQSPSNKVTEKGKDVELRCDPISGHTALYWYRQSLGQGLEFLIYFQGNSAPDKSGLPSDRFSAERTGGSVSTLTIQRTQQEDSAVYLCASSLEQGGYEQYFGPGTRLTVT.